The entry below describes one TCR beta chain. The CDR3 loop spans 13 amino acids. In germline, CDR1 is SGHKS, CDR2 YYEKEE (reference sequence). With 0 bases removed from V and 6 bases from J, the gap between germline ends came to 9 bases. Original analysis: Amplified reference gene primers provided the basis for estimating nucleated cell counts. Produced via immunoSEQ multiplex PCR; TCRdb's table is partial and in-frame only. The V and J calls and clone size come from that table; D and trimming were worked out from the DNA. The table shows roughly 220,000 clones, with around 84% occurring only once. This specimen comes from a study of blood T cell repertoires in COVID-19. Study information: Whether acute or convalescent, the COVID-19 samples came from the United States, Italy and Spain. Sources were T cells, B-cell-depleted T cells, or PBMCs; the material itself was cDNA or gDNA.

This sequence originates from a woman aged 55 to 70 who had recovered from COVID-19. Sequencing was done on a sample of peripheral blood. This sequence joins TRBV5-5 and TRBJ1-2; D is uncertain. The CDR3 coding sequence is TGTGCCAGCAGCTTGGATCTTCCCCATGGCTACACCTTC. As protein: CASSLDLPHGYTF.